This T cell receptor beta chain was found in a study of T cell repertoires in cytomegalovirus infection. For the study at large: In public TCR beta signatures, there were indications of both CMV infection and matching HLA type.

From germline, CDR1 is DFQATT and CDR2 SNEGSKA (reference sequence). Germline trimming cut 6 bases from V and 3 bases from J; bases unmatched to any gene: 12. The length of the CDR3 is 15 residues. TCRdb re-analysed the reads in MiXCR, keeping a single row per CDR3 protein. The sample has around 130,000 distinct CDR3 sequences, 8.8% seen once. Broader study findings: Public TCR beta family frequency separated CMV-and-HLA carriers, including in an independent cohort. Dominating the ex vivo response were TCR beta clonotypes that were CMV-specific and HLA-C-restricted.

This clonotype was counted a few times. Its antigen is currently unknown. The chain has TRBV20-1 and TRBJ2-3, with TRBD2 matching over 7 bases. This sequence originates from a human donor in good health (CMV status not recorded). Some clones in this sample may be carry-over from other donors' samples. Sequenced sample: PBMCs. CDR3 nucleotides: TGCAGTGCCATAATACGGTACGGGGGGACAGATACGCAGTATTTT. It encodes CSAIIRYGGTDTQYF.